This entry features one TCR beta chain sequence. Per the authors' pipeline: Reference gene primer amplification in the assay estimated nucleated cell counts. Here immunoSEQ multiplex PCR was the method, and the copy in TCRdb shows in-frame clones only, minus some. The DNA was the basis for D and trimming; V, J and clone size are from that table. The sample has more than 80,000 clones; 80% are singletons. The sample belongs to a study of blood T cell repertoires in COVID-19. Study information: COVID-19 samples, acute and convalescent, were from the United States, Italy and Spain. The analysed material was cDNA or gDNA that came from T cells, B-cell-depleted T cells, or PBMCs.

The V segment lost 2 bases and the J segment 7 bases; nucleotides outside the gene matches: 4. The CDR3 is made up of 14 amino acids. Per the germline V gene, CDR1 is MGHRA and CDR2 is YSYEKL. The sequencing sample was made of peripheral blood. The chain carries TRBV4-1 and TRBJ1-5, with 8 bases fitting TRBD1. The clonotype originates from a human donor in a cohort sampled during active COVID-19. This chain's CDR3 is CASSQPDREQPQHF. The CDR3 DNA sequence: TGCGCCAGCAGCCAACCGGACAGGGAGCAGCCCCAGCATTTT.